This T cell receptor beta chain was identified in a study of cytotoxic CD8 clonotypes in ibrutinib-treated CLL. V lost 4 bases and J lost 7; bases outside the gene matches: 5. This CDR3 spans 15 amino acids. In germline, CDR1 is SEHNR, CDR2 FQNEAQ (reference sequence). This clone was detected once. Assay used: immunoSEQ multiplex PCR; TCRdb lists only in-frame clones, some missing. This sample yields about 300,000 clones, of which about 61% are seen a single time; about 5.9% belongs to the top ten. The TCR sequence derives from a human donor with chronic lymphocytic leukemia. Material: PBMCs, obtained after 36 months of ibrutinib treatment. V gene TRBV7-9 combines with J gene TRBJ2-1; 12 bases are a match to TRBD2. The DNA of the CDR3 is TGTGCCAGCAGCTCCGGACTAGCGGGGTTAAATGAGCAGTTCTTC. This sequence encodes CASSSGLAGLNEQFF.